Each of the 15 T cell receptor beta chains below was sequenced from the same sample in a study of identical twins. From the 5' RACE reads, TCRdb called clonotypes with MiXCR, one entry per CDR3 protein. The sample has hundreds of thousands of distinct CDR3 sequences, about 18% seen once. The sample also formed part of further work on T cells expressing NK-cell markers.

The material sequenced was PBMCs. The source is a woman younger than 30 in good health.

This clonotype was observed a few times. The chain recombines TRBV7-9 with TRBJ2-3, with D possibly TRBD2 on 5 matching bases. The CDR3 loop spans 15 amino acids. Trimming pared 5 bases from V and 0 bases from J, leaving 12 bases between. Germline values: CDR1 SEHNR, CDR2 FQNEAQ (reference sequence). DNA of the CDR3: TGTGCCAGCAGCCCAAAGGAGCGGAGCACAGATACGCAGTATTTT. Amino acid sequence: CASSPKERSTDTQYF.

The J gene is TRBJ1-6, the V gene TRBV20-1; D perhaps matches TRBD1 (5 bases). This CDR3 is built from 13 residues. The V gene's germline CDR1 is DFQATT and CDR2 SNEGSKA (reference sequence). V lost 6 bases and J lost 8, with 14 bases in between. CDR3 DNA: TGCAGTGCCAACCGGGACCCAGATTCACCCCTCCACTTT. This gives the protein CSANRDPDSPLHF.

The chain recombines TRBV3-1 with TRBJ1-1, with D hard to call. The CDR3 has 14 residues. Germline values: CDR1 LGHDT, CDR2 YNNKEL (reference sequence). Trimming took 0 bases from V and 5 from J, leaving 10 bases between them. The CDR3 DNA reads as TGTGCCAGCAGCCAAGAGGCACTGGGAACTGAAGCTTTCTTT. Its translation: CASSQEALGTEAFF.

CDR3: CASRGGTTDTQYF. The CDR3 DNA reads as TGCGCCAGCAGAGGGGGTACCACAGATACGCAGTATTTT. The V and J genes are TRBV5-1 and TRBJ2-3; a weak D match, TRBD1 (6 bases). CDR3 length: 13 residues. V lost 5 bases to trimming and J lost 2 bases, with 9 bases between them. Looked up from germline, CDR1 is SGHRS and CDR2 is YFSETQ. Filled out from reference TRBV5-1 and TRBJ2-3, the complete variable domain reads KAGVTQTPRYLIKTRGQQVTLSCSPISGHRSVSWYQQTPGQGLQFLFEYFSETQRNKGNFPGRFSGRQFSNSRSEMNVSTLELGDSALYLCASRGGTTDTQYFGPGTRLTVL.

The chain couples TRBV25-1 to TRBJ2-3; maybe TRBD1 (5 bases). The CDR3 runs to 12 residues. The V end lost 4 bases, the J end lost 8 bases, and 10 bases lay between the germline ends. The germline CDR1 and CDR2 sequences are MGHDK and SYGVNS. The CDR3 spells CASSGTHGTQYF. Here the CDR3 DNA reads TGTGCCAGCAGTGGGACACATGGTACGCAGTATTTT.

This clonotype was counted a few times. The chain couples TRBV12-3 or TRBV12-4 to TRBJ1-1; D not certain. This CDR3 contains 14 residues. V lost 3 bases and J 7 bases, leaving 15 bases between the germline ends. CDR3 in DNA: TGTGCCAGCAGTTTGGGATTCGTAGGCATTGAAGCTTTCTTT. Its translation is CASSLGFVGIEAFF.

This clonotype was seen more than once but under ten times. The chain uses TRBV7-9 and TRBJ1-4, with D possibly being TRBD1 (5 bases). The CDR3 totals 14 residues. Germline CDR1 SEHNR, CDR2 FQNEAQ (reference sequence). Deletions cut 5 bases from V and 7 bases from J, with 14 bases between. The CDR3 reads CASSTPRGVEKLFF. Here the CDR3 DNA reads TGTGCCAGCAGCACCCCCCGGGGCGTTGAAAAACTGTTTTTT.

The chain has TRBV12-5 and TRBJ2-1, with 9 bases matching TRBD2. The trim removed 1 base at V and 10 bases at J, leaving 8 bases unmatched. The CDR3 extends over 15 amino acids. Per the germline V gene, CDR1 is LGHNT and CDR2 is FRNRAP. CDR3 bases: TGTGCTAGTGGTTTGGACCTCCGGGCGGGAGGGGAGCAGTTCTTC. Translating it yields CASGLDLRAGGEQFF.

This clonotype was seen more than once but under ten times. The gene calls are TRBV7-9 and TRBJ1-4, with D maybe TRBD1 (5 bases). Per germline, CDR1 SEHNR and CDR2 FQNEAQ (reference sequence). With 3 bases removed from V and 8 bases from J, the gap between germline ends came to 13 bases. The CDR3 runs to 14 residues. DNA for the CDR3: TGTGCCAGCAGCTTCGGGGCAGTCCCCGAAAAACTGTTTTTT. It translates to CASSFGAVPEKLFF.

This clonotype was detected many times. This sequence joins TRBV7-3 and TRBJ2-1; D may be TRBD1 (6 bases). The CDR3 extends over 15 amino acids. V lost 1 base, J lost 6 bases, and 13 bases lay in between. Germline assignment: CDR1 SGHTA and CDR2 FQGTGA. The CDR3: CASSLNPGRGNEQFF. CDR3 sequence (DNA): TGTGCCAGCAGCTTAAACCCCGGCAGGGGCAATGAGCAGTTCTTC.

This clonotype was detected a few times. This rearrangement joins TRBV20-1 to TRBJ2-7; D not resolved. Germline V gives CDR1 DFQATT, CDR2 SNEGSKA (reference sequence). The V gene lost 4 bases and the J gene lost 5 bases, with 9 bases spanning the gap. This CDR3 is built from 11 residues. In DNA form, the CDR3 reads TGCAGTGCTACCCTAGGGAACGAGCAGTACTTC. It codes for CSATLGNEQYF.

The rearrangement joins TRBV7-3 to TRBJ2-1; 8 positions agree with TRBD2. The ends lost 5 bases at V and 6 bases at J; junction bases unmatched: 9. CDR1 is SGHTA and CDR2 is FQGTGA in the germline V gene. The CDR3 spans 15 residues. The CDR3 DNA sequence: TGTGCCAGCAGCCCTGTCGGGGGGGCCTTCAATGAGCAGTTCTTC. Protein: CASSPVGGAFNEQFF.

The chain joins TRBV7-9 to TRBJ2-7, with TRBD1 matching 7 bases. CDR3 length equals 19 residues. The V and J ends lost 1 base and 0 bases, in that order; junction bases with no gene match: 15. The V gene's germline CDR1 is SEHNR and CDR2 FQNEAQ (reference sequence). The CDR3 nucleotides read TGTGCCAGCAGCTTAGACAGGGGAAGCTTTGGCGGGTACTCCTACGAGCAGTACTTC. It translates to CASSLDRGSFGGYSYEQYF.

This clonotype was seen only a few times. In DNA, the CDR3 is TGCGCCAGCACCAATTACGATGAGCAGTTCTTC. This codes for CASTNYDEQFF. The chain links TRBV10-2 to TRBJ2-1; D is unresolved. CDR3 length equals 11 residues. The ends were cut back, 7 bases at V and 8 bases at J, with 9 bases in the middle. Germline V gives CDR1 WSHSY, CDR2 SAAADI.

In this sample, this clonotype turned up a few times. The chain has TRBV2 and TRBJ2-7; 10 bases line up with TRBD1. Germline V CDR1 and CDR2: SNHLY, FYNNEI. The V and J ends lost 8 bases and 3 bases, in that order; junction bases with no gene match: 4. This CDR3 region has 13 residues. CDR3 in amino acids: CASGTGDFYEQYF. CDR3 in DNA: TGTGCCAGCGGGACAGGGGATTTCTACGAGCAGTACTTC.